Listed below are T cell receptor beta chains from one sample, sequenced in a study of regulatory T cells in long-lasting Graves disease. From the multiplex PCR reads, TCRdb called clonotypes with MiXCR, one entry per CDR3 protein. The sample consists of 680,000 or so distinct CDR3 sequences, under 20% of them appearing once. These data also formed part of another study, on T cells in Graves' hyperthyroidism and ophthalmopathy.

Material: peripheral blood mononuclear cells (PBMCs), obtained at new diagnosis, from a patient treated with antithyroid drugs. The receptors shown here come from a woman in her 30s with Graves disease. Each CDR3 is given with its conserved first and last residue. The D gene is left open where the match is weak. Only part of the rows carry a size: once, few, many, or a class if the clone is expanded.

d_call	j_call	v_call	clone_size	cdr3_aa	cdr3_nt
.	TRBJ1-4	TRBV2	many	CASSRGLNEKLFF	TGTGCCAGCAGCAGGGGTCTTAATGAAAAACTGTTTTTT
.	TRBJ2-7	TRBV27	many	CASNRAGSYEQYF	TGTGCCAGCAACAGGGCGGGCTCCTACGAGCAGTACTTC
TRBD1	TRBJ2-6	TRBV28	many	CASSLSGTGVSGANVLTF	TGTGCCAGCAGTTTATCCGGGACAGGGGTTTCGGGGGCCAACGTCCTGACTTTC
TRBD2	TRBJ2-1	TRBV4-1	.	CASSQGGPAGGGGNEQFF	TGCGCCAGCAGCCAAGGAGGACCAGCGGGGGGCGGTGGGAATGAGCAGTTCTTC
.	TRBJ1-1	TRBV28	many	CASSSQNTEAFF	TGTGCCAGCAGCTCTCAGAACACTGAAGCTTTCTTT
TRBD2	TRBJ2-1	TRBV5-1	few	CASSLILAGAYNEQFF	TGCGCCAGCAGCTTGATCCTAGCGGGCGCATACAATGAGCAGTTCTTC
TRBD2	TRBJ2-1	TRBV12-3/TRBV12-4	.	CASSSTSGSLIEQFF	TGTGCCAGCAGCTCGACTAGCGGGAGTTTAATTGAGCAGTTCTTC
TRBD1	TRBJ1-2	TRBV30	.	CAWSREGALRVASYTF	TGTGCCTGGAGCCGGGAGGGGGCGCTGAGGGTGGCATCCTACACCTTC
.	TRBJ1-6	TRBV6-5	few	CASSYKELISPLHF	TGTGCCAGCAGTTATAAAGAATTAATTTCACCCCTCCACTTT
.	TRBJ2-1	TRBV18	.	CASSPLNFNEQFF	TGTGCCAGCTCACCCCTTAATTTCAATGAGCAGTTCTTC
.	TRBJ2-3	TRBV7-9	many	CASSLLLGSADTQYF	TGTGCCAGCAGCTTATTGCTCGGATCCGCAGATACGCAGTATTTT
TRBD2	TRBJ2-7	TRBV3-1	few	CASSLRLAGVEEQYF	TGTGCCAGCAGCCTTAGACTAGCGGGAGTGGAGGAGCAGTACTTC
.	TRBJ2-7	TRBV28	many	CASRSNPPGYEQYF	TGTGCCAGCAGGTCGAATCCTCCGGGATACGAGCAGTACTTC
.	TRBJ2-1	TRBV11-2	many	CASSLEGFFGQVYEQFF	TGTGCCAGCAGCTTAGAGGGATTCTTTGGGCAAGTATATGAGCAGTTCTTC
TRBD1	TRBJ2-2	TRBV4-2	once	CASSLIGQDTGELFF	TGTGCCAGCAGCCTTATAGGACAGGACACCGGGGAGCTGTTTTTT
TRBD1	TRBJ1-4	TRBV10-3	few	CAINDRGPNEKLFF	TGTGCCATCAACGACAGGGGGCCTAATGAAAAACTGTTTTTT